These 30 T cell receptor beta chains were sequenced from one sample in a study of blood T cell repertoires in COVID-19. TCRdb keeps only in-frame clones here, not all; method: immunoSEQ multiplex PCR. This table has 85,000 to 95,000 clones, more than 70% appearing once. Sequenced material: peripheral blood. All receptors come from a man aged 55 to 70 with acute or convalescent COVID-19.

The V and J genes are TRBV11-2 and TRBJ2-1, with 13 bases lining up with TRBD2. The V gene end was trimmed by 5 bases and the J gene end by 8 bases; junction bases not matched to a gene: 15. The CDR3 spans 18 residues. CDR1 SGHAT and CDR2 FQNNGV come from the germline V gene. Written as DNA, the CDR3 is TGTGCCAGCAGCCAAAGGACTAGCGGGAGACTGGTGTCAGATGAGCAGTTCTTC. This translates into CASSQRTSGRLVSDEQFF.

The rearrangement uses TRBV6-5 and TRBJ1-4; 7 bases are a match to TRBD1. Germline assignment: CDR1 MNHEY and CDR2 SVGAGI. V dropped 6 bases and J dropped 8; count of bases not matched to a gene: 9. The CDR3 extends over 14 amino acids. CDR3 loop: CASRLQGQGEKLFF. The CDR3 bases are TGTGCCAGCAGGTTACAGGGGCAAGGGGAAAAACTGTTTTTT.

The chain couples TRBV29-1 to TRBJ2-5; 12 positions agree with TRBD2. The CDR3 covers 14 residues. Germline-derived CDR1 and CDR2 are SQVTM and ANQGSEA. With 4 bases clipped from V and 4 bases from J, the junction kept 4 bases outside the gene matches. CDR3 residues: CSVALTSGGETQYF. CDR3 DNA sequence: TGCAGCGTTGCATTGACTAGCGGGGGAGAGACCCAGTACTTC.

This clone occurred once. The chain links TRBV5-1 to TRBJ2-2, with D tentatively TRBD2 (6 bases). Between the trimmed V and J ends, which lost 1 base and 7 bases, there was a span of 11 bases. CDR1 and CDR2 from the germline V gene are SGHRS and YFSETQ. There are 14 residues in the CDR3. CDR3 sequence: CASSLSGRDGELFF. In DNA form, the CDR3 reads TGCGCCAGCAGCTTGTCGGGGCGGGACGGGGAGCTGTTTTTT.

The CDR3 nucleotides are TGTGCCAGTAAAGTTGGGGCAGCCGTACAAGAGACCCAGTACTTC. It yields the protein CASKVGAAVQETQYF. The genes are TRBV6-6 and TRBJ2-5; a possible D gene is TRBD1 (5 bases). V lost 9 bases and J lost 2, with 19 bases in between. This CDR3 comprises 15 residues. Germline values: CDR1 MNHNY, CDR2 SVGAGI (reference sequence).

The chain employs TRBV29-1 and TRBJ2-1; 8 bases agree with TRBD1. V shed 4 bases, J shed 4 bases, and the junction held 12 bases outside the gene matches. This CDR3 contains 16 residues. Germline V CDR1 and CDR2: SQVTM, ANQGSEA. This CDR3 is CSVVGWTGTVYNEQFF. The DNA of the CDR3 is TGCAGCGTTGTCGGGTGGACAGGGACCGTTTACAATGAGCAGTTCTTC.

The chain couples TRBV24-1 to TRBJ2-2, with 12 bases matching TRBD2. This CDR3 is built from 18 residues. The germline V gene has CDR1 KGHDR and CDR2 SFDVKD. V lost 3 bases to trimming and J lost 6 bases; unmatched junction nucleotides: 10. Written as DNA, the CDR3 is TGTGCCACCAGTGATCCGGGACTAGCGGGCGATGGGGCCGGGGAGCTGTTTTTT. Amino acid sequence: CATSDPGLAGDGAGELFF.

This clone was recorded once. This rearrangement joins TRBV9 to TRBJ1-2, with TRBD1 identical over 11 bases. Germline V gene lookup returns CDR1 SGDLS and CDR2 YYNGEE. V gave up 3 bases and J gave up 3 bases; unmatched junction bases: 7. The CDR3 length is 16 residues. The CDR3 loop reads CASSASDRGLHYGYTF. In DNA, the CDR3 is TGTGCCAGCAGCGCGTCGGACAGGGGGCTGCACTATGGCTACACCTTC.

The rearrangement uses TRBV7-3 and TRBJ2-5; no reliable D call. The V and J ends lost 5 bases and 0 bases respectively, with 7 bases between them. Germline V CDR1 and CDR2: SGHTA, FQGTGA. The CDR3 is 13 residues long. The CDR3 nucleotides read TGTGCCAGCAGCGCGGTGGACCAAGAGACCCAGTACTTC. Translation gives CASSAVDQETQYF.

CDR3 in amino acids: CASGHGGNTEAFF. CDR3 DNA: TGTGCTAGTGGTCACGGGGGGAACACTGAAGCTTTCTTT. The chain employs TRBV12-5 and TRBJ1-1; TRBD1 might be the D (5 bases). V gave up 5 bases and J gave up 1 base, with 8 bases separating them. Germline CDR1 and CDR2: LGHNT and FRNRAP. The CDR3 runs 13 residues.

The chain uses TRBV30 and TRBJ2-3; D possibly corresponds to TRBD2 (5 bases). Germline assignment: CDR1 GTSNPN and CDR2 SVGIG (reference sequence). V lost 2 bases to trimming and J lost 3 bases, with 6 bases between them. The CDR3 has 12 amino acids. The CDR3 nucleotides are TGTGCCTGGAGTCCGGGGACAGATACGCAGTATTTT. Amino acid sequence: CAWSPGTDTQYF.

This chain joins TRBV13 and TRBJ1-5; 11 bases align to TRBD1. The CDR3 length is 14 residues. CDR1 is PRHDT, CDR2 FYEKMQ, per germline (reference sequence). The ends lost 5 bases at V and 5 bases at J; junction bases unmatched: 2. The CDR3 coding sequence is TGTGCCAGCAGCCGGGGACAGGGGGATCAGCCCCAGCATTTT. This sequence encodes CASSRGQGDQPQHF.

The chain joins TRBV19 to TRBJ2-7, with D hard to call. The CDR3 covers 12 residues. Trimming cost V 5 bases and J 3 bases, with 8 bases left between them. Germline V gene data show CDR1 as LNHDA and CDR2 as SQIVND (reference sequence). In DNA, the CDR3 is TGTGCCAGTAGTGGTCGCGACTACGAGCAGTACTTC. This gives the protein CASSGRDYEQYF.

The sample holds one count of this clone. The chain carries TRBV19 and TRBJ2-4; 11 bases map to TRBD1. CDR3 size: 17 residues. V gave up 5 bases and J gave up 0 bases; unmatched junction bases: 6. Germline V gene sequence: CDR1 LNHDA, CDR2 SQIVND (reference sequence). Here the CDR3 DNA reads TGTGCCAGTAGTTACTCGGACAGGGGGCTAGCCAAAAACATTCAGTACTTC. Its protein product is CASSYSDRGLAKNIQYF.

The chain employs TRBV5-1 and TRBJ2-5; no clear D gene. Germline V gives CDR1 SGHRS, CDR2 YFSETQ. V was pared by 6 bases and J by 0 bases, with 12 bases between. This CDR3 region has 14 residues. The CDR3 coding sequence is TGCGCCAGCACTTTTCAAGCGTACCAAGAGACCCAGTACTTC. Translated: CASTFQAYQETQYF.

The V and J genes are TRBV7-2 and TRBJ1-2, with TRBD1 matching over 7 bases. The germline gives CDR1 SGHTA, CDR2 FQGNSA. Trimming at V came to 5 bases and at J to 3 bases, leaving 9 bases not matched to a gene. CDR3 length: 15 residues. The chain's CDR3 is CASSLRQGKDYGYTF. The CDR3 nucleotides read TGTGCCAGCAGCCTACGACAGGGAAAGGACTATGGCTACACCTTC.

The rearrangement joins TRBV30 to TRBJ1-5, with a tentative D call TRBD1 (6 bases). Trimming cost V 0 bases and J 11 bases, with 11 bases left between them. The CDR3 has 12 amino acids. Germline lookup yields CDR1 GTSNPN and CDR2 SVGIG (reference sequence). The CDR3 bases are TGTGCCTGGAGTGTACCCAGGGGTTCCCAGCATTTT. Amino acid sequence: CAWSVPRGSQHF.

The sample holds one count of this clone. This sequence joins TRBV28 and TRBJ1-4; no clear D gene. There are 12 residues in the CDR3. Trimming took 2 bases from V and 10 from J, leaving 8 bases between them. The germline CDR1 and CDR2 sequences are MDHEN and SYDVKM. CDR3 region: CASSLNWAKLFF. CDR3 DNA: TGTGCCAGCAGTTTAAATTGGGCAAAACTGTTTTTT.

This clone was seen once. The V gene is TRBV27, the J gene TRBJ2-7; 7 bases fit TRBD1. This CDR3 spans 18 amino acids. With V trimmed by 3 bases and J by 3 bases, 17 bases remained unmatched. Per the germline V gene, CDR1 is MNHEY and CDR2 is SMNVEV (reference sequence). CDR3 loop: CASSFRQGRTSDVYEQYF. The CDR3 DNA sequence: TGTGCCAGCAGTTTTAGACAGGGAAGGACGTCCGATGTCTACGAGCAGTACTTC.

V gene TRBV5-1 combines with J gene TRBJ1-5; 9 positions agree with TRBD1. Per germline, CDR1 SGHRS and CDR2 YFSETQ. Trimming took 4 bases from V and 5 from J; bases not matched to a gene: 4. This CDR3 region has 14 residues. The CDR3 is CASSRTGEDQPQHF. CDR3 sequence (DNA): TGCGCCAGCAGCCGGACAGGGGAGGATCAGCCCCAGCATTTT.

In DNA form, the CDR3 reads TGTGCCGGGCGGGGGAGGGGCACAGATACGCAGTATTTT. The encoded protein is CAGRGRGTDTQYF. V is TRBV30 and J is TRBJ2-3; 7 bases are shared with TRBD2. Germline CDR1 is GTSNPN and CDR2 is SVGIG (reference sequence). With V trimmed by 8 bases and J by 1 base, 6 bases remained unmatched. The CDR3 spans 13 residues.

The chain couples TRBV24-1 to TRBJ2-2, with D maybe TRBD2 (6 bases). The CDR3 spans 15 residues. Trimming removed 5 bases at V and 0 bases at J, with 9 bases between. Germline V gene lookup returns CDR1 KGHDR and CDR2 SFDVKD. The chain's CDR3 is CATSAGVSNTGELFF. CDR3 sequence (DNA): TGTGCCACCAGTGCGGGGGTATCGAACACCGGGGAGCTGTTTTTT.

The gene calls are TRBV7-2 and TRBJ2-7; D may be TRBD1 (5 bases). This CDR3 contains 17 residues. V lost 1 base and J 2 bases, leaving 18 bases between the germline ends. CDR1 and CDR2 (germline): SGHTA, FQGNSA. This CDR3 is CASSLVFRVGETYEQYF. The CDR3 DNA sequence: TGTGCCAGCAGCTTAGTTTTCAGGGTGGGCGAAACCTACGAGCAGTACTTC.

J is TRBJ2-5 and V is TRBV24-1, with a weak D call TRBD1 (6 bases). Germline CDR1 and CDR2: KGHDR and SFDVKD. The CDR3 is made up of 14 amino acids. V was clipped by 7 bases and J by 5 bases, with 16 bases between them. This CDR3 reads CATRARGKGETQYF. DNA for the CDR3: TGTGCCACCAGGGCTAGGGGGAAAGGGGAGACCCAGTACTTC.

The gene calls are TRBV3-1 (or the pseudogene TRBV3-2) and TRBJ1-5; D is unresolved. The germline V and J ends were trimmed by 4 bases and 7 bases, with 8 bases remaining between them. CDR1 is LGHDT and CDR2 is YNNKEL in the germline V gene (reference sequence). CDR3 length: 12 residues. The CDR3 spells CASSPRGQPQHF. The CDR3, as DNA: TGTGCCAGCAGCCCCCGGGGACAGCCCCAGCATTTT.

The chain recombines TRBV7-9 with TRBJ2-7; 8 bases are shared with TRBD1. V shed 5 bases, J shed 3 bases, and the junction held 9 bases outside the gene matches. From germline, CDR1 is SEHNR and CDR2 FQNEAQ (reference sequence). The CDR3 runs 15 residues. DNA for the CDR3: TGTGCCAGCAGCCTAGACAGGGGTACGTTCTACGAGCAGTACTTC. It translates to CASSLDRGTFYEQYF.

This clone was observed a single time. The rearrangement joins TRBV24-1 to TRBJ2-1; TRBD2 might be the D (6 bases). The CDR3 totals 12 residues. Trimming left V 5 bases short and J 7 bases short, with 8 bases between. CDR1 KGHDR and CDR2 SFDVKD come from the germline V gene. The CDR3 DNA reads TGTGCCACCAGTGGGAGGGGAAATGAGCAGTTCTTC. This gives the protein CATSGRGNEQFF.

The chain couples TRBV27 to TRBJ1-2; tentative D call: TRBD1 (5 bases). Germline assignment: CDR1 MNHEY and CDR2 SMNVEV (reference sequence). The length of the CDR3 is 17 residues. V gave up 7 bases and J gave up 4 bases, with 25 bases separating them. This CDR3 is CASTSAGQGLRGYGYTF. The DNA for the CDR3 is TGTGCCAGCACCTCCGCGGGGCAGGGCTTAAGGGGCTATGGCTACACCTTC.

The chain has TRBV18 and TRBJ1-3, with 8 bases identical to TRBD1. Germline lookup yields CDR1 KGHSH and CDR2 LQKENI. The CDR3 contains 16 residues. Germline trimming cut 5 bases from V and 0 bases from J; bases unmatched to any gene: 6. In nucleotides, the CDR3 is TGTGCCAGCTCAGCTAGCACAGGGGGCTCTGGAAACACCATATATTTT. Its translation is CASSASTGGSGNTIYF. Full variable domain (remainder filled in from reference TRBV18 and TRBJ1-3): NAGVMQNPRHLVRRRGQEARLRCSPMKGHSHVYWYRQLPEEGLKFMVYLQKENIIDESGMPKERFSAEFPKEGPSILRIQQVVRGDSAAYFCASSASTGGSGNTIYFGEGSWLTVV.

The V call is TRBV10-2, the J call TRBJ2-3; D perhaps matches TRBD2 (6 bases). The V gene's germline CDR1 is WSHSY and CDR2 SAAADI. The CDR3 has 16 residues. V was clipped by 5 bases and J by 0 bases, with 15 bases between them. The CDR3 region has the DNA TGCGCCAGCAGTCCCCGGTGGGCGGGGAGCACAGATACGCAGTATTTT. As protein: CASSPRWAGSTDTQYF.